This TCR beta chain was sequenced in a study of glioma-infiltrating T cells after dendritic cell vaccination. Study as a whole: Dendritic cell vaccine was injected intradermally three times, biweekly.

Sample time point: after dendritic cell vaccination, including at tumor progression/relapse. None of the glioblastoma patients had an isocitrate dehydrogenase mutation. Some clones are missing from TCRdb's copy, which holds only in-frame ones; the method was immunoSEQ multiplex PCR. The sample includes around 92,000 clones, 65% to 85% seen only once; the top ten take about 5.5%. This clone was seen more than once but under ten times. This CDR3 region has 15 residues. In germline, CDR1 is MNHNS, CDR2 SASEGT. J was trimmed by 2 bases and V by 5 bases; bases with no gene match: 4. The source is a human donor with glioblastoma. The chain couples TRBV6-1 to TRBJ2-3, with 10 bases identical to TRBD2. The sample consisted of blood, taken after dendritic cell vaccination. CDR3 region: CASSRTSGYTDTQYF. CDR3 DNA sequence: TGTGCCAGCAGTCGGACTAGCGGTTACACAGATACGCAGTATTTT.